The sequence of this T cell receptor beta chain was determined in a study of cytomegalovirus exposure and HLA in healthy donors. Study in general: Out of about 190 million T cells, an earlier analysis found some 120 million unique TCR beta sequences in total. An early release of data contained approximately 85 million unique TCRs, which came from HLA-typed donors.

From germline, CDR1 is MGHDK and CDR2 SYGVNS. The CDR3 has 15 amino acids. V was clipped by 4 bases and J by 5 bases; unmatched bases: 6. Regarding the study as a whole: More clonal expansion characterized HLA-associated TCR beta chains than equally common others in a later analysis. Specificity for CMV antigens was confirmed in vitro for a few of the CMV-associated chains.

A remark on this clone: The antigen is unknown.

The PCR used 60 Vbeta and 13 Jbeta primers. TCRdb's copy holds only in-frame clones and misses some; the assay was immunoSEQ multiplex PCR. The sample shows 150,000 or so clones, roughly three quarters of them seen only once. The sequence was obtained from a woman aged 40-49 years in good health and CMV-seropositive. The V call is TRBV25-1, the J call TRBJ2-2; 8 bases align to TRBD1. The sample taken for sequencing was PBMCs. Here the CDR3 reads CASSGIGQGTGELFF. The CDR3 DNA follows: TGTGCCAGCAGTGGTATAGGACAGGGAACCGGGGAGCTGTTTTTT.